One sample yielded the 28 T cell receptor beta chains listed below, sequenced in a study of blood T cell repertoires in COVID-19. Libraries were prepared by immunoSEQ multiplex PCR; TCRdb keeps only in-frame clonotypes and omits some of them. The sample has approximately 250,000 clones, 65% to 90% seen once. The specimen was peripheral blood. The receptors were sampled from a woman in her seventies with COVID-19, enrolled during active disease.

This chain joins TRBV10-3 and TRBJ1-2; D is uncertain. V was clipped by 8 bases and J by 0 bases, with 16 bases between them. CDR1 is ENHRY and CDR2 is SYGVKD in the germline V gene. The CDR3 runs to 15 residues. This chain's CDR3 is CAIPPNDTANYGYTF. The CDR3 DNA sequence: TGTGCCATCCCCCCCAACGACACCGCTAACTATGGCTACACCTTC.

This clone showed up just a few times. The chain links TRBV2 to TRBJ1-1, with TRBD1 matching over 8 bases. The germline V gene has CDR1 SNHLY and CDR2 FYNNEI. The CDR3 is 13 residues long. Germline trimming cut 7 bases from V and 5 bases from J; bases unmatched to any gene: 6. CDR3 loop: CASTPTGGTEAFF. CDR3 nucleotide sequence: TGTGCCAGCACCCCAACAGGGGGTACTGAAGCTTTCTTT.

The chain recombines TRBV24-1 with TRBJ2-2; perhaps TRBD1 as D (7 bases). The CDR3 sequence is 17 residues long. The V gene lost 1 base and the J gene lost 1 base, with 12 bases spanning the gap. Germline assignment: CDR1 KGHDR and CDR2 SFDVKD. In nucleotides, the CDR3 is TGTGCCACCAGTGATTTTGGAGGGGGCGGGAACACCGGGGAGCTGTTTTTT. As protein: CATSDFGGGGNTGELFF.

The gene calls are TRBV3-1 (or the pseudogene TRBV3-2) and TRBJ2-1; D may be TRBD1 (6 bases). Trimming shortened V by 3 bases and J by 6 bases, and 12 bases separated the two germline ends. CDR3 length equals 14 residues. Germline values: CDR1 LGHDT, CDR2 YNNKEL (reference sequence). The CDR3 loop is CASSHSDSFNEQFF. CDR3 sequence (DNA): TGTGCCAGCAGCCACTCGGACAGTTTCAATGAGCAGTTCTTC.

CDR3 loop: CASSPPGAGAASGANVLTF. In DNA, the CDR3 is TGTGCCAGCTCACCACCTGGTGCAGGGGCGGCCTCTGGGGCCAACGTCCTGACTTTC. This sequence joins TRBV18 and TRBJ2-6; a possible D gene is TRBD1 (6 bases). The germline V gene has CDR1 KGHSH and CDR2 LQKENI. The CDR3 runs 19 residues. The germline V and J ends were trimmed by 0 bases and 0 bases, with 15 bases remaining between them.

The chain carries TRBV5-4 and TRBJ2-7; 7 bases map to TRBD1. The CDR3 totals 14 residues. V shed 4 bases, J shed 3 bases, and the junction held 7 bases outside the gene matches. The germline gives CDR1 SGHNT, CDR2 YYREEE (reference sequence). The CDR3 DNA follows: TGTGCCAGCAGCGCTGACAGGGCGGGCTACGAGCAGTACTTC. It codes for CASSADRAGYEQYF.

This clone was found once. This chain connects TRBV6-5 to TRBJ1-2; no definite D call. The V and J ends lost 7 bases and 1 base respectively, with 16 bases between them. Germline V gene lookup returns CDR1 MNHEY and CDR2 SVGAGI. The CDR3 runs to 15 residues. CDR3 bases: TGTGCCAGCACCAGATGGGCAGGCCTTAACTATGGCTACACCTTC. Translating gives CASTRWAGLNYGYTF.

The chain carries TRBV5-1 and TRBJ2-7; D gene unclear. The CDR3 is made up of 13 amino acids. Germline lookup yields CDR1 SGHRS and CDR2 YFSETQ. Trimming removed 2 bases from V and 7 bases from J, with 13 bases in between. The CDR3 nucleotides read TGCGCCAGCAGCTTAATCGAGCGAAAGGAGCAGTACTTC. Protein product: CASSLIERKEQYF.

Only one count was recorded for this clone. The genes are TRBV7-8 and TRBJ1-5; tentatively, D is TRBD1 (5 bases). Germline V CDR1 and CDR2: SGHVS, FQNEAQ. Trimming removed 6 bases at V and 4 bases at J, with 16 bases between. CDR3 length: 15 residues. In DNA form, the CDR3 reads TGTGCCAGCAGGTCCGGTTCGGGGGTTAATCAGCCCCAGCATTTT. The encoded protein is CASRSGSGVNQPQHF.

This clone was seen a few times. The chain links TRBV29-1 to TRBJ1-1; 9 positions match TRBD1. The CDR3 covers 13 residues. The V and J ends lost 3 bases and 3 bases, in that order; junction bases with no gene match: 2. Germline CDR1 reads SQVTM; CDR2 reads ANQGSEA. In DNA form, the CDR3 reads TGCAGCGTTGAGACAGGGGGGTACACTGAAGCTTTCTTT. Translation gives CSVETGGYTEAFF.

The chain uses TRBV12-3 or TRBV12-4 and TRBJ1-2; 8 nucleotides line up with TRBD1. This CDR3 region has 13 residues. J lost 4 bases, V lost 6 bases, and 4 bases had no gene match. DNA for the CDR3: TGTGCCAGCAGAGGAGGGACAGGCTATGGCTACACCTTC. The encoded protein is CASRGGTGYGYTF.

This chain connects TRBV9 to TRBJ1-5; D perhaps matches TRBD1 (6 bases). From germline, CDR1 is SGDLS and CDR2 YYNGEE. Trimming cost V 4 bases and J 7 bases, with 15 bases left between them. This CDR3 spans 14 amino acids. The CDR3, as DNA: TGTGCCAGCAGCACCGGAACAGGGCGCCAGCCCCAGCATTTT. Its protein is CASSTGTGRQPQHF. The variable domain in full, with the rest retrieved from reference TRBV9 and TRBJ1-5, is DSGVTQTPKHLITATGQRVTLRCSPRSGDLSVYWYQQSLDQGLQFLIQYYNGEERAKGNILERFSAQQFPDLHSELNLSSLELGDSALYFCASSTGTGRQPQHFGDGTRLSIL.

The chain couples TRBV5-6 to TRBJ1-2; possible D gene TRBD1, 5 bases. The CDR3 is 16 amino acids. Trimming left V 0 bases short and J 3 bases short, with 15 bases between. The germline CDR1 and CDR2 sequences are SGHDT and YYEEEE. The DNA for the CDR3 is TGTGCCAGCAGCTTGGGGGGCCCGAGCATAGACTATGGCTACACCTTC. Residues: CASSLGGPSIDYGYTF.

The chain has TRBV5-1 and TRBJ2-7; D is uncertain. The CDR3 runs 12 residues. Germline V gene sequence: CDR1 SGHRS, CDR2 YFSETQ. V was pared by 4 bases and J by 5 bases, with 10 bases between. CDR3 residues: CASSPSPHEQYF. In DNA, the CDR3 is TGCGCCAGCAGCCCATCCCCCCACGAGCAGTACTTC.

This chain uses TRBV10-3 with TRBJ2-3; TRBD2 matches at 8 bases. Unmatched junction bases numbered 3, after V lost 2 bases and J lost 2 bases. This CDR3 has 15 amino acids. Germline lookup yields CDR1 ENHRY and CDR2 SYGVKD. The CDR3 nucleotides read TGTGCCATCAGTGAGGGCGGGGGGAACACAGATACGCAGTATTTT. Translation gives CAISEGGGNTDTQYF.

This chain uses TRBV12-3 or TRBV12-4 with TRBJ2-7, with 7 bases fitting TRBD1. CDR3 length: 12 amino acids. J was trimmed by 6 bases and V by 5 bases; bases with no gene match: 4. DNA of the CDR3: TGTGCCAGCAGTCGACAGGGTACCGAGCAGTACTTC. Translation gives CASSRQGTEQYF.

This clone was seen only a few times. This sequence joins TRBV9 and TRBJ2-2; D is ambiguous. Germline V gene sequence: CDR1 SGDLS, CDR2 YYNGEE. The V gene lost 0 bases and the J gene lost 8 bases, with 5 bases spanning the gap. The CDR3 spans 12 residues. The CDR3 region is CASSVEEGELFF. The CDR3 region has the DNA TGTGCCAGCAGCGTAGAGGAGGGGGAGCTGTTTTTT. The full variable domain, in which reference TRBV9 and TRBJ2-2 provide the parts outside the CDR3, is DSGVTQTPKHLITATGQRVTLRCSPRSGDLSVYWYQQSLDQGLQFLIQYYNGEERAKGNILERFSAQQFPDLHSELNLSSLELGDSALYFCASSVEEGELFFGEGSRLTVL.

The chain couples TRBV18 to TRBJ2-2; the D is unclear. The V gene's germline CDR1 is KGHSH and CDR2 LQKENI. The CDR3 spans 15 residues. V was shortened by 0 bases and J by 1 base, with 6 bases between the two germline ends. The CDR3 bases are TGTGCCAGCTCACCACCAGCAGGGAACACCGGGGAGCTGTTTTTT. This translates into CASSPPAGNTGELFF.

CDR3 residues: CASSIELRRDSPLHF. The CDR3 DNA follows: TGTGCCAGTAGTATAGAGTTAAGGCGGGATTCACCCCTCCACTTT. The chain carries TRBV19 and TRBJ1-6; the D is unclear. The CDR3 runs 15 residues. Germline CDR1 reads LNHDA; CDR2 reads SQIVND (reference sequence). Between the trimmed V and J ends, which lost 0 bases and 8 bases, there was a span of 11 bases.

The chain joins TRBV5-4 to TRBJ1-2; 8 bases fit TRBD1. The CDR3 is made up of 16 amino acids. The ends lost 4 bases at V and 4 bases at J; junction bases unmatched: 12. Germline V gives CDR1 SGHNT, CDR2 YYREEE (reference sequence). CDR3 residues: CASSVYGRDRPYGYTF. CDR3 nucleotides: TGTGCCAGCAGCGTATACGGGCGGGACAGGCCCTATGGCTACACCTTC.

This clone was counted once. This sequence joins TRBV19 and TRBJ1-1, with D possibly matching TRBD1 (5 bases). Germline CDR1 LNHDA, CDR2 SQIVND (reference sequence). The CDR3 contains 13 residues. V dropped 7 bases and J dropped 1 base, with 10 bases sitting between them. DNA for the CDR3: TGTGCCAGTACCATGGGGCAGAACACTGAAGCTTTCTTT. Translation gives CASTMGQNTEAFF.

This chain connects TRBV7-9 to TRBJ1-1; D gene uncertain. Per germline, CDR1 SEHNR and CDR2 FQNEAQ (reference sequence). The CDR3 is 15 amino acids. V lost 4 bases and J 1 base, leaving 13 bases between the germline ends. DNA for the CDR3: TGTGCCAGCAGCTCCCCCCGGGGTCAGAACACTGAAGCTTTCTTT. As protein: CASSSPRGQNTEAFF.

The V gene is TRBV29-1, the J gene TRBJ1-4; the match to TRBD1 covers 10 bases. V was clipped by 6 bases and J by 5 bases; unmatched bases: 6. Germline-derived CDR1 and CDR2 are SQVTM and ANQGSEA. The CDR3 consists of 14 residues. The CDR3 sequence is CSVSPTGGNEKLFF. In DNA, the CDR3 is TGCAGCGTCTCCCCGACAGGGGGCAATGAAAAACTGTTTTTT.

The chain employs TRBV27 and TRBJ2-7, with D possibly being TRBD1 (5 bases). Germline lookup yields CDR1 MNHEY and CDR2 SMNVEV (reference sequence). Trimming took 7 bases from V and 3 from J, leaving 7 bases between them. This CDR3 has 11 amino acids. CDR3 loop: CASKRGYEQYF. The CDR3 DNA sequence: TGTGCCAGCAAAAGGGGCTACGAGCAGTACTTC.

The rearrangement joins TRBV15 to TRBJ2-7, with D perhaps TRBD1 (7 bases). The germline CDR1 and CDR2 sequences are LNHNV and YYDKDF (reference sequence). This CDR3 is 14 amino acids long. Trimming removed 4 bases from V and 3 bases from J, with 13 bases in between. The CDR3 sequence is CATSKGGQRYEQYF. Written as DNA, the CDR3 is TGTGCCACCAGCAAGGGGGGACAGCGCTACGAGCAGTACTTC.

V and J are TRBV9 and TRBJ1-6; 8 bases match TRBD1. Germline trimming cut 0 bases from V and 7 bases from J; bases unmatched to any gene: 6. Germline loops: CDR1 SGDLS, CDR2 YYNGEE. The CDR3 spans 16 residues. CDR3 loop: CASSVGGDRFNSPLHF. CDR3 DNA sequence: TGTGCCAGCAGCGTAGGAGGGGACAGGTTCAATTCACCCCTCCACTTT.

This chain links TRBV18 with TRBJ1-2, with 10 bases fitting TRBD1. CDR1 is KGHSH and CDR2 is LQKENI in the germline V gene. The CDR3 is 16 residues long. The J segment lost 2 bases and the V segment lost 3 bases, leaving 6 bases of the junction unmatched. The DNA for the CDR3 is TGTGCCAGCTCACCCACAGGGACAGGGGCGAACTATGGCTACACCTTC. This translates into CASSPTGTGANYGYTF.

The rearrangement joins TRBV19 to TRBJ1-1; D unclear. The V gene's germline CDR1 is LNHDA and CDR2 SQIVND (reference sequence). V was shortened by 7 bases and J by 8 bases, with 17 bases between the two germline ends. The CDR3 sequence is 13 residues long. CDR3 region: CASKPPWAGEAFF. CDR3 bases: TGTGCCAGTAAACCTCCTTGGGCCGGAGAAGCTTTCTTT.